What follows are 17 T cell receptor beta chains derived from one specimen sequenced in a study of blood T cells in healthy people across ages. Using a J-beta primer mix together with a sample-barcoded 5' primer, a second PCR was run for roughly 7 to 11 cycles. From the 5' RACE reads, TCRdb called clonotypes with MiXCR, one entry per CDR3 protein. Of approximately 690,000 distinct CDR3 sequences detected, 35% to 50% appear once; the ten largest clones hold about 32%. Sequenced material: blood. Every receptor here comes from a man older than 75 in good health.

This clonotype showed up just a few times. A clone one base away is much larger, so this may be a read error. V and J are TRBV10-1 and TRBJ2-7, with D perhaps matching TRBD1 (6 bases). V was pared by 8 bases and J by 3 bases, with 11 bases between. This CDR3 comprises 12 residues. Germline-derived CDR1 and CDR2 are WNHNN and SYGVQD (reference sequence). In nucleotides, the CDR3 is TGCGCCAGCGGGGGCAGGGGCTACGAGCAGTACTTC. Encoded protein: CASGGRGYEQYF.

This clonotype was recorded a few times. The rearrangement uses TRBV20-1 and TRBJ1-1, with 7 nucleotides matching TRBD1. Germline-derived CDR1 and CDR2 are DFQATT and SNEGSKA (reference sequence). The CDR3 consists of 12 residues. V was pared by 6 bases and J by 6 bases, with 7 bases of the junction left unmatched. The CDR3 reads CSASTGSPEAFF. The CDR3 coding sequence is TGCAGTGCATCGACAGGGTCCCCTGAAGCTTTCTTT.

A remark on this clonotype: One end of the junction fails to match germline, which may point to a read error. V gene TRBV12-3 or TRBV12-4 combines with J gene TRBJ1-6; 7 bases match TRBD1. The CDR3 runs to 14 residues. CDR3 coding DNA: TGTGCCAGTAGTTTAAGAGGAGGCACAGGGGTCCCCCACTTT. Amino acid sequence: CASSLRGGTGVPHF.

V and J are TRBV21-1 and TRBJ1-6. TRBV21-1 is a pseudogene. The CDR3 has 16 residues. The DNA for the CDR3 is TGTGCCAGCAGCAAAGGGGCAGGACCCTATAATTCACCCCTCCACTTT. It translates to CASSKGAGPYNSPLHF.

This sequence joins TRBV29-1 and TRBJ2-7; D is perhaps TRBD2 (6 bases). V was cut by 6 bases and J by 1 base, with 13 bases left in between. CDR1 SQVTM and CDR2 ANQGSEA come from the germline V gene. The CDR3 consists of 13 residues. CDR3 sequence: CSVLSGSSYEQYF. The CDR3 DNA follows: TGCAGCGTCCTTAGCGGATCTTCCTACGAGCAGTACTTC.

This chain uses TRBV7-6 with TRBJ2-3, with D possibly TRBD1 on 5 matching bases. The CDR3 has 12 residues. Deletions cut 4 bases from V and 7 bases from J, with 9 bases between. Germline values: CDR1 SGHVS, CDR2 FNYEAQ. The CDR3 region has the DNA TGTGCCAGCAGCTCCCCAGGGTATACGCAGTATTTT. This codes for CASSSPGYTQYF.

This chain's CDR3 is CASSPGTSGKGDQYF. The CDR3 nucleotides are TGTGCCAGCAGTCCCGGGACTAGCGGGAAGGGTGACCAGTACTTC. The chain combines TRBV6-1 with TRBJ2-5, with 13 bases matching TRBD2. The germline gives CDR1 MNHNS, CDR2 SASEGT. This CDR3 comprises 15 residues. V trimming: 5 bases; J trimming: 10 bases; junction bases outside the gene matches: 10.

The chain joins TRBV27 to TRBJ1-5, with 9 bases that match TRBD1. CDR1 MNHEY and CDR2 SMNVEV come from the germline V gene (reference sequence). The CDR3 has 16 residues. Losses at the gene ends were 6 bases for V and 3 bases for J; bases not matched to a gene: 9. CDR3 bases: TGTGCCAGCAGGTCACAGGGGGCATTAATCAATCAGCCCCAGCATTTT. Protein sequence: CASRSQGALINQPQHF.

The CDR3 is CAISRSGAATEAFF. CDR3 coding DNA: TGTGCCATCAGCCGGTCGGGGGCCGCCACTGAAGCTTTCTTT. The V gene is TRBV10-3, the J gene TRBJ1-1; the D gene is possibly TRBD1 (6 bases). Germline values: CDR1 ENHRY, CDR2 SYGVKD. The CDR3 runs to 14 residues. Trimming cost V 6 bases and J 4 bases, with 15 bases left between them.

V usage is TRBV3-1 and J usage is TRBJ2-1; 13 bases map to TRBD2. Germline values: CDR1 LGHDT, CDR2 YNNKEL (reference sequence). CDR3 length equals 15 residues. V dropped 5 bases and J dropped 8; count of bases not matched to a gene: 6. The CDR3 loop is CASSVLAGGGYEQFF. The CDR3 DNA follows: TGTGCCAGCAGCGTACTAGCGGGAGGGGGATATGAGCAGTTCTTC.

The genes are TRBV29-1 and TRBJ1-3; D is uncertain. The germline V gene has CDR1 SQVTM and CDR2 ANQGSEA. V was trimmed by 1 base and J by 4 bases, leaving 2 bases between them. This CDR3 comprises 11 residues. The DNA of the CDR3 is TGCAGCGTTGAAGTAGGAAACACCATATATTTT. Amino acid sequence: CSVEVGNTIYF.

This clonotype was detected only a few times. The V call is TRBV7-6, the J call TRBJ2-4, with 7 bases lining up with TRBD2. The end of the DNA is better explained by TRBJ2-7, so the J call may be wrong. Per the germline V gene, CDR1 is SGHVS and CDR2 is FNYEAQ. The length of the CDR3 is 14 residues. CDR3 DNA sequence: TGTGCCAGCAGCTTAGGTTGGGAGGGCTACGAGCAGTACTTC. It specifies CASSLGWEGYEQYF.

This chain connects TRBV6-6 to TRBJ2-3, with TRBD1 matching over 7 bases. CDR3 length: 15 residues. Germline assignment: CDR1 MNHNY and CDR2 SVGAGI (reference sequence). The V segment lost 8 bases and the J segment 2 bases; nucleotides outside the gene matches: 10. The CDR3 nucleotides are TGTGCCAGCGGTTCGGACAGGAGGATCACAGATACGCAGTATTTT. Its protein is CASGSDRRITDTQYF.

This clonotype was picked up a small number of times. The gene calls are TRBV29-1 and TRBJ1-1; 7 nucleotides agree with TRBD1. V dropped 7 bases and J dropped 1; count of bases not matched to a gene: 6. CDR1 and CDR2 (germline): SQVTM, ANQGSEA. The CDR3 is 13 amino acids. The chain's CDR3 is CSGGTARNTEAFF. CDR3 sequence (DNA): TGCAGCGGCGGGACAGCGAGGAACACTGAAGCTTTCTTT.

Concerning this clonotype itself: A much larger clone lies a single base off, so this may be a read error. The chain is built from TRBV25-1 and TRBJ2-1; 8 bases match TRBD1. Germline-derived CDR1 and CDR2 are MGHDK and SYGVNS. The J segment lost 11 bases and the V segment lost 5 bases, leaving 11 bases of the junction unmatched. The CDR3 covers 14 residues. CDR3 sequence: CASSSRDRSNKQFF. The CDR3 DNA is TGTGCCAGCAGTTCTCGGGACAGGTCTAATAAGCAGTTCTTC.

A few counts support this clonotype. The genes are TRBV3-1 and TRBJ2-4, with D possibly TRBD1 on 6 matching bases. This CDR3 comprises 15 residues. Germline CDR1 and CDR2: LGHDT and YNNKEL (reference sequence). With 5 bases removed from V and 2 bases from J, the gap between germline ends came to 13 bases. CDR3 sequence: CASSKAQGSKNIQYF. The CDR3 nucleotides are TGTGCCAGCAGCAAGGCCCAGGGGTCCAAAAACATTCAGTACTTC.

The chain joins TRBV7-9 to TRBJ2-4, with 7 bases identical to TRBD1. The V gene's germline CDR1 is SEHNR and CDR2 FQNEAQ (reference sequence). The CDR3 is 15 amino acids. Trimming cost V 5 bases and J 6 bases; bases outside gene matches: 10. Here the CDR3 reads CASSANDRARNIQYF. The CDR3 DNA sequence: TGTGCCAGCAGCGCTAATGACAGGGCGAGAAACATTCAGTACTTC.